Listed here is a single TCR beta chain. The sample holds other DNA sequences that translate to the same CDR3. Naive CD45RA+ and memory CD45RA-negative subsets were split from CD4+ cells. Germline V gives CDR1 SGHRS, CDR2 YFSETQ. The CDR3 is 16 residues long. Trimming cost V 3 bases and J 2 bases; bases outside gene matches: 4. The data were produced by immunoSEQ multiplex PCR, yet TCRdb's version contains in-frame clones alone and is incomplete. The sample contains around 1.1 million clones, approximately 80% of which appear only once. These data belong to a study of shared clonotypes between healthy human individuals.

The clonotype was recovered from a man aged 18 to 30 in good health. Some clones in this sample may be carry-over from other donors' samples. The J gene is TRBJ2-1, the V gene TRBV5-1; 11 nucleotides align to TRBD2. The source material was memory CD4+ T cells from PBMCs. As to subset: CD45RA-negative fraction. In DNA form, the CDR3 reads TGCGCCAGCAGCTGGGGACTAGCGGAGACCTACAATGAGCAGTTCTTC. Translation gives CASSWGLAETYNEQFF. Supplemented by reference TRBV5-1 and TRBJ2-1, the full variable domain reads KAGVTQTPRYLIKTRGQQVTLSCSPISGHRSVSWYQQTPGQGLQFLFEYFSETQRNKGNFPGRFSGRQFSNSRSEMNVSTLELGDSALYLCASSWGLAETYNEQFFGPGTRLTVL.